This TCR beta chain appears in the sequencing data of a study of OX40 agonist ivuxolimab in advanced cancers. Generated by immunoSEQ multiplex PCR, the TCRdb table keeps only in-frame clones and is missing some. Among tens of thousands of clones listed, approximately 80% were seen once. Germline V CDR1 and CDR2: MNHNY, SVGAGI (reference sequence). The trim removed 7 bases at V and 1 base at J, leaving 3 bases unmatched. The CDR3 spans 14 residues. In regard to this clone: Its antigen is unidentified.

Autoimmune disease history or systemic immunosuppression led to patient exclusion. Findings and limits, study-wide: Circulating CD4+ and CD8+ T cells showed clonal expansion by week 6 at 0.1 to 3.0 mg/kg. Some nonresponders also had low normalized T-cell clonal expansion. Undetermined was the antigen specificity of the expanded peripheral T cells.

Here the sequenced sample was CD4+ or CD8+ T cells sorted from blood, taken in a trial of the OX40 agonist ivuxolimab. This clonotype originated in an adult with an advanced solid tumor such as melanoma, head and neck, liver or kidney cancer. The rearrangement joins TRBV6-6 to TRBJ2-5, with TRBD2 matching over 10 bases. CDR3 protein: CASKASGGQETQYF. CDR3 DNA sequence: TGTGCCAGCAAGGCTAGCGGGGGCCAAGAGACCCAGTACTTC.